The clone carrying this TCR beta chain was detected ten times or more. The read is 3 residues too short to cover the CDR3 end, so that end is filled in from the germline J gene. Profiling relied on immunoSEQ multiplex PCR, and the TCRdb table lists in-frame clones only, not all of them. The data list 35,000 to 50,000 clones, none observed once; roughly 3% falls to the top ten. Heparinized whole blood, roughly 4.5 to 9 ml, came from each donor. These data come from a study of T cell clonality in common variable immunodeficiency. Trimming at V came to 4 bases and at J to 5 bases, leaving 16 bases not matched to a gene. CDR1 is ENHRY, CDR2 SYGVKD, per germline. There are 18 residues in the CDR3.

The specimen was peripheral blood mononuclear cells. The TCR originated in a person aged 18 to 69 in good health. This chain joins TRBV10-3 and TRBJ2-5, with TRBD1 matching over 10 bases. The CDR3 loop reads CAISGNLGQGILSETQYF. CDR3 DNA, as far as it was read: TGTGCCATCAGTGGAAACCTGGGACAGGGGATATTGTCGGAGACC.